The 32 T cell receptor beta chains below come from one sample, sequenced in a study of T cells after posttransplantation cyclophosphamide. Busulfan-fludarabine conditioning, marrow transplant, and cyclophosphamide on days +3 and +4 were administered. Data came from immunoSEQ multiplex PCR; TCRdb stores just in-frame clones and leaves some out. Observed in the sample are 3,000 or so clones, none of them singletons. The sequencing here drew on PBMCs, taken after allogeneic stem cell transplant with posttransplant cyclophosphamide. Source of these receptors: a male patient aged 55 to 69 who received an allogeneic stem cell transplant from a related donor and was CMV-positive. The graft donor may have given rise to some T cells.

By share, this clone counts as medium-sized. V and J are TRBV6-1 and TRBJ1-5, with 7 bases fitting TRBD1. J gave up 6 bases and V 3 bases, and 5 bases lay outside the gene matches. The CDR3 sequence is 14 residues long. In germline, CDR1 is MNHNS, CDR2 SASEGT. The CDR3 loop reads CASSEGQGGQPQHF. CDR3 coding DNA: TGTGCCAGCAGTGAGGGGCAGGGGGGTCAGCCCCAGCATTTT.

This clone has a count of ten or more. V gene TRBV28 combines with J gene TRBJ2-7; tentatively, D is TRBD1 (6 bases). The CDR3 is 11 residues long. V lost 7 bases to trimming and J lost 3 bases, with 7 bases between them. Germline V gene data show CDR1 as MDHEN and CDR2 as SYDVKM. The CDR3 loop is CASTDSYEQYF. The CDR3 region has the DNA TGTGCCAGCACGGACAGCTACGAGCAGTACTTC.

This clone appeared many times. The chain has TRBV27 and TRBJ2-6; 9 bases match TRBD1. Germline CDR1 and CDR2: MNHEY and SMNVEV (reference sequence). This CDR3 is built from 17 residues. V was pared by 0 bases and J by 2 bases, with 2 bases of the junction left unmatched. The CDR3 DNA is TGTGCCAGCAGTTTATCTGACAGGGGGGCTGGGGCCAACGTCCTGACTTTC. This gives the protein CASSLSDRGAGANVLTF.

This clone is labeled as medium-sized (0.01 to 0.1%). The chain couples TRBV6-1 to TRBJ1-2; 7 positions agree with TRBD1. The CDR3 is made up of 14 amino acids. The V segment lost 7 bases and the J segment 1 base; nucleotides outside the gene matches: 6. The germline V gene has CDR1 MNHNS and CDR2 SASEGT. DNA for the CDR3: TGTGCCAGCACCACCGGGACAGTTAACTATGGCTACACCTTC. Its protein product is CASTTGTVNYGYTF.

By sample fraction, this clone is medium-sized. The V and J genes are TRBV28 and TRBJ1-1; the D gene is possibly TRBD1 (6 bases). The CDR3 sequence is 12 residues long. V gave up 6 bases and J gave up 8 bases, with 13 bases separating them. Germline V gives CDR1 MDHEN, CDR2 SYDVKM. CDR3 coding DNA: TGTGCCAGCAGCTTGGACAGCATAGAAGCTTTCTTT. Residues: CASSLDSIEAFF.

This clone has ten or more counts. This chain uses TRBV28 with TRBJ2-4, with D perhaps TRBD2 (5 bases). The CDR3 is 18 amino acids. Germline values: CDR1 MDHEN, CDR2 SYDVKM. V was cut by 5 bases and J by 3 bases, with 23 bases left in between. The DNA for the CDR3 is TGTGCCAGCAGTCCGCCTGGAGGCGCAGACTCCCTCAAAAACATTCAGTACTTC. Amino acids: CASSPPGGADSLKNIQYF.

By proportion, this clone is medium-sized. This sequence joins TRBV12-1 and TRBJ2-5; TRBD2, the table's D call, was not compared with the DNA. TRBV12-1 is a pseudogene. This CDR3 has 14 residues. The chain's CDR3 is CASSPGTTQETQYF. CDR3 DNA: TGTGCCAGCAGCCCCGGGACTACGCAAGAGACCCAGTACTTC.

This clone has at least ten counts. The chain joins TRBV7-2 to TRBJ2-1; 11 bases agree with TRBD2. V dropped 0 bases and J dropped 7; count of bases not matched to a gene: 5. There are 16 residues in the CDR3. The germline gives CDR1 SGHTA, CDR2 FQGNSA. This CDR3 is CASSLASGTSGNEQFF. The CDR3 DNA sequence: TGTGCCAGCAGCTTAGCGTCGGGGACTAGCGGAAATGAGCAGTTCTTC.

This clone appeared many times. The CDR3 DNA reads TGTGCCAGCAGCCTACTAGCGGGCAGCACAGATACGCAGTATTTT. It is translated as CASSLLAGSTDTQYF. The J gene is TRBJ2-3, the V gene TRBV28; 9 bases match TRBD2. The germline V gene encodes CDR1 MDHEN and CDR2 SYDVKM. V was clipped by 6 bases and J by 0 bases; unmatched bases: 4. This CDR3 contains 15 residues.

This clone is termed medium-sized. CDR3 coding DNA: TGTGCCAGCAGCTCCACGAGAAGCTATGGCTACACCTTC. Its translation: CASSSTRSYGYTF. This chain connects TRBV5-5 to TRBJ1-2, with D unclear. The germline CDR1 and CDR2 sequences are SGHKS and YYEKEE (reference sequence). This CDR3 has 13 amino acids. Trimming shortened V by 3 bases and J by 4 bases, and 10 bases separated the two germline ends.

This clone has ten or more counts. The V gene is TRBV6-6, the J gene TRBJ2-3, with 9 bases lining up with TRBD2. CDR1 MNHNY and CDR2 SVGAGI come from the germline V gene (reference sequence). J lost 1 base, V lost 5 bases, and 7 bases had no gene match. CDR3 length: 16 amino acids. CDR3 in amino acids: CASSPPSGAGTDTQYF. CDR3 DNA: TGTGCCAGCAGTCCGCCTAGCGGGGCGGGCACAGATACGCAGTATTTT.

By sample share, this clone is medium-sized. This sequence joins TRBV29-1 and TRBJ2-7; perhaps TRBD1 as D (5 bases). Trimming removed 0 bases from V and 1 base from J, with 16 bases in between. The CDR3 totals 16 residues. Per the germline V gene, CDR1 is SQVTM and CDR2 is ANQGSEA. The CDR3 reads CSVEDRSTGASYEQYF. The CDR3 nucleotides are TGCAGCGTTGAAGATCGGTCCACAGGAGCTTCCTACGAGCAGTACTTC.

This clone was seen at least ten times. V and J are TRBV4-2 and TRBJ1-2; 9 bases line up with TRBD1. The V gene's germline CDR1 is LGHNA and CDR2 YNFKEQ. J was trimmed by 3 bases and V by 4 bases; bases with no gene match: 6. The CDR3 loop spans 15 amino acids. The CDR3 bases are TGTGCCAGCAGCCTAAGGACAGGGGACGACTATGGCTACACCTTC. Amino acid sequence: CASSLRTGDDYGYTF.

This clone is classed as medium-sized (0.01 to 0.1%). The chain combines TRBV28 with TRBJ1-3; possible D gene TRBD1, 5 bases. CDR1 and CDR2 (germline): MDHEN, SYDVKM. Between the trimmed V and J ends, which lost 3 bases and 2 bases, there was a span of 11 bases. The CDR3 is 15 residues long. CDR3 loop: CASSLVQGAGNTIYF. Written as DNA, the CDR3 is TGTGCCAGCAGTTTGGTTCAGGGCGCTGGAAACACCATATATTTT. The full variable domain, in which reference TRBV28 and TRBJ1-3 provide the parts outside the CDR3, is DVKVTQSSRYLVKRTGEKVFLECVQDMDHENMFWYRQDPGLGLRLIYFSYDVKMKEKGDIPEGYSVSREKKERFSLILESASTNQTSMYLCASSLVQGAGNTIYFGEGSWLTVV.

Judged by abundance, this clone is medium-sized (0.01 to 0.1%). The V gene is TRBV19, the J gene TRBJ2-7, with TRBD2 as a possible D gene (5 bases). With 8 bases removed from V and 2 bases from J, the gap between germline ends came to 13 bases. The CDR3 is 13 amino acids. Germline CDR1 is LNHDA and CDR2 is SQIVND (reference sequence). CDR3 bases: TGTGCCAGTCGTGCGGGTCGAGCCTACGAGCAGTACTTC. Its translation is CASRAGRAYEQYF.

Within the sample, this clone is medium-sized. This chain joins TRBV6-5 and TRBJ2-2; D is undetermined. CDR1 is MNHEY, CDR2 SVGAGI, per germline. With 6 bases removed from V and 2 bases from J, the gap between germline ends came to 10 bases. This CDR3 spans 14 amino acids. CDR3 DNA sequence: TGTGCCAGCAGGCTTTCTAGTAACACCGGGGAGCTGTTTTTT. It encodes CASRLSSNTGELFF.

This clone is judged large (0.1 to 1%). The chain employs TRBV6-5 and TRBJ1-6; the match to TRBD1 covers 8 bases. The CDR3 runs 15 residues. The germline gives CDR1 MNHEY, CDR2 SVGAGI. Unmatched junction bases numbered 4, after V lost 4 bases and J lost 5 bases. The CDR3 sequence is CASSSGQGHNSPLHF. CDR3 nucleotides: TGTGCCAGCAGTTCCGGACAGGGTCATAATTCACCCCTCCACTTT.

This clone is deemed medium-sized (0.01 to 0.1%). As DNA, the CDR3 is TGTGCCAGCAGCCAAGGGACAGGTGTGCCTGGGAATTCACCCCTCCACTTT. It specifies CASSQGTGVPGNSPLHF. The chain employs TRBV14 and TRBJ1-6, with 7 positions matching TRBD1. Germline CDR1 and CDR2: SGHDN and FVKESK. The junction had 10 bases not matched to a gene; V was cut back by 1 base and J by 7 bases. The CDR3 runs 17 residues.

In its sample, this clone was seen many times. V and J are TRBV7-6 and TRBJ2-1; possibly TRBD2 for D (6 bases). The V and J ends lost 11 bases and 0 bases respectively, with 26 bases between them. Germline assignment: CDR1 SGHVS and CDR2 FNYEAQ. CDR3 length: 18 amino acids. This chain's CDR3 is CAVRDSQSSGLSYNEQFF. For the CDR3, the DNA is TGTGCCGTAAGGGACTCCCAATCCTCGGGTCTCTCCTACAATGAGCAGTTCTTC.

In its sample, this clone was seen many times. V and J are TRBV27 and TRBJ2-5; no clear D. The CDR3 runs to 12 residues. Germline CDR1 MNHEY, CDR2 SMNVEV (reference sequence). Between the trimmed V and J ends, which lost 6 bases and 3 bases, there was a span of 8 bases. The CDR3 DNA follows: TGTGCCAGCAGGGGCTACAAAGAGACCCAGTACTTC. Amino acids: CASRGYKETQYF.

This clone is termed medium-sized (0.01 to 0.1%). CDR3 sequence: CASTGQGVQPQHF. The CDR3 region has the DNA TGTGCCAGTACCGGACAGGGAGTGCAGCCCCAGCATTTT. V gene TRBV19 combines with J gene TRBJ1-5; the match to TRBD1 covers 8 bases. Trimming took 7 bases from V and 7 from J; bases not matched to a gene: 6. This CDR3 spans 13 amino acids. Germline-derived CDR1 and CDR2 are LNHDA and SQIVND (reference sequence).

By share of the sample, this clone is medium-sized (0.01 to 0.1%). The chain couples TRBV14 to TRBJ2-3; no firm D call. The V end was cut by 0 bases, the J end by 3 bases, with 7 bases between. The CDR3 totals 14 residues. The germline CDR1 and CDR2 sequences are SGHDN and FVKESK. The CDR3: CASSQDLRTDTQYF. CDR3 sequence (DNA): TGTGCCAGCAGCCAAGATCTGCGGACAGATACGCAGTATTTT.

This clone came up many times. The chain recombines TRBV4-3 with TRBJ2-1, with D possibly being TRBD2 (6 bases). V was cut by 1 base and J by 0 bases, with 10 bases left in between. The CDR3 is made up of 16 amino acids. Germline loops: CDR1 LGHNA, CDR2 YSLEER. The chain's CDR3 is CASSQGLRGSYNEQFF. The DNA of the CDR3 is TGCGCCAGCAGCCAAGGTCTGCGGGGCTCCTACAATGAGCAGTTCTTC.

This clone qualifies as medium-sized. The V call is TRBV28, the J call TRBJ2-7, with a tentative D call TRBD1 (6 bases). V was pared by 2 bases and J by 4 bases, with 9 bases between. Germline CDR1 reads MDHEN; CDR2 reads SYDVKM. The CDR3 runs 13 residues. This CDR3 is CASSLGTLYEQYF. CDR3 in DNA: TGTGCCAGCAGTTTAGGGACACTTTACGAGCAGTACTTC.

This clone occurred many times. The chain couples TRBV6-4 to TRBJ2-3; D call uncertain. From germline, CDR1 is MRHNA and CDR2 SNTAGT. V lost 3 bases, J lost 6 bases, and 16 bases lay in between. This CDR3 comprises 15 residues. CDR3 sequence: CASSEEWSPADTQYF. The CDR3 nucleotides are TGTGCCAGCAGTGAGGAGTGGTCTCCCGCGGATACGCAGTATTTT.

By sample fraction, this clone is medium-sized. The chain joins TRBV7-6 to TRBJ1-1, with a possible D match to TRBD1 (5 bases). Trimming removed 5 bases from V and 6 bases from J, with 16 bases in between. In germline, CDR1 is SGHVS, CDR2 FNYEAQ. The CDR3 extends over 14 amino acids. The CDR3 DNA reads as TGTGCCAGCAGCACCCTCGACAGACCGGCTGAAGCTTTCTTT. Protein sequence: CASSTLDRPAEAFF. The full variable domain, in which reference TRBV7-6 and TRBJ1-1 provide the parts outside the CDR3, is GAGVSQSPRYKVTKRGQDVALRCDPISGHVSLYWYRQALGQGPEFLTYFNYEAQQDKSGLPNDRFSAERPEGSISTLTIQRTEQRDSAMYRCASSTLDRPAEAFFGQGTRLTVV.

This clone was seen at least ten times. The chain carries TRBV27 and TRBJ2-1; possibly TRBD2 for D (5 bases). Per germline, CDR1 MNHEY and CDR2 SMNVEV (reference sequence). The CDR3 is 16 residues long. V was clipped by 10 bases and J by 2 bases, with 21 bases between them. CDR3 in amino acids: CATGPGWEKAYNEQFF. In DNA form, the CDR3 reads TGTGCCACCGGACCTGGGTGGGAGAAGGCCTACAATGAGCAGTTCTTC.

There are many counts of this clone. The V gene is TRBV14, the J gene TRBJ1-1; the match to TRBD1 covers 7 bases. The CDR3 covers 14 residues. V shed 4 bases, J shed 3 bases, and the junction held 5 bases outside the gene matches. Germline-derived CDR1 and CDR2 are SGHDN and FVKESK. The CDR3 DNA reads TGTGCCAGCAGCCTACTGACAGGGCACACTGAAGCTTTCTTT. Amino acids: CASSLLTGHTEAFF.

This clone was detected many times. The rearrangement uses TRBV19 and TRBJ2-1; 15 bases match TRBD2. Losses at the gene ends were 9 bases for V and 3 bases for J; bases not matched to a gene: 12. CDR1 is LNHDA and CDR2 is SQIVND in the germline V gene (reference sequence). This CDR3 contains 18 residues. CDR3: CASQRGTSGRPIYNEQFF. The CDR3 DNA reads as TGTGCCAGCCAAAGAGGGACTAGCGGGAGGCCTATCTACAATGAGCAGTTCTTC.

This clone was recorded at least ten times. The CDR3 coding sequence is TGTGCCAGCTCACCCCGGACAGGGGAGGATTCACCCCTCCACTTT. Its translation is CASSPRTGEDSPLHF. The chain recombines TRBV18 with TRBJ1-6; 9 bases map to TRBD1. CDR3 length: 15 amino acids. Germline trimming cut 3 bases from V and 8 bases from J; bases unmatched to any gene: 5. The germline CDR1 and CDR2 sequences are KGHSH and LQKENI.

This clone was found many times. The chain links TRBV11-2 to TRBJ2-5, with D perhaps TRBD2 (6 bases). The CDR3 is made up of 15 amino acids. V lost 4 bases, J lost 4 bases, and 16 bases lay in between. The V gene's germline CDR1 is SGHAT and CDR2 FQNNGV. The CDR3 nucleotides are TGTGCCAGCAGCTCAAGGACTAATATAAGAGAGACCCAGTACTTC. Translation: CASSSRTNIRETQYF.

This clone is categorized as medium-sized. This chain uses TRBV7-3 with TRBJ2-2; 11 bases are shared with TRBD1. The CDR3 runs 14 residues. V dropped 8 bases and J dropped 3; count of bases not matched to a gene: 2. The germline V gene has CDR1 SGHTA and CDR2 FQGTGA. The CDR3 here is CASGQGAHTGELFF. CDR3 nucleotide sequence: TGTGCCAGCGGACAGGGGGCTCACACCGGGGAGCTGTTTTTT. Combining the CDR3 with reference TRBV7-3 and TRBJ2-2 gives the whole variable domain GAGVSQTPSNKVTEKGKYVELRCDPISGHTALYWYRQSLGQGPEFLIYFQGTGAADDSGLPNDRFFAVRPEGSVSTLKIQRTERGDSAVYLCASGQGAHTGELFFGEGSRLTVL.